These T cell receptor beta chains were read from a single sample in a study of blood T cells in healthy people across ages. TCRdb reprocessed the 5' RACE reads with MiXCR, giving one entry per CDR3 protein. The sample lists just under 900,000 distinct CDR3 sequences, 29% occurring once. Sequenced sample: blood. Source of these receptors: a woman older than 75 in good health. Both conserved end residues are trimmed from each CDR3. Fields, in order: J gene, V gene, CDR3 protein.

TRBJ2-5 | TRBV9 | ASSVGQRAAGTQY
TRBJ1-5 | TRBV7-2 | ASSLGQSFVQPQH
TRBJ1-6 | TRBV5-5 | ASSFGSTRSSYNSPLH
TRBJ1-1 | TRBV7-2 | ASSQSLGGTEAF
TRBJ1-2 | TRBV27 | ASSPLGGSLGGYT
TRBJ1-5 | TRBV6-6 | ASSPSDRPNQPQH
TRBJ2-7 | TRBV20-1 | SARDSSGEYYEQY
TRBJ2-1 | TRBV12-3/TRBV12-4 | ASSLATRTVVYEQF
TRBJ2-7 | TRBV20-1 | SAQPKGRPYEQY
TRBJ1-5 | TRBV19 | ATTGFASNQPQH
TRBJ1-2 | TRBV7-9 | ASSLNGGTGYT
TRBJ2-2 | TRBV10-3 | ASNPQELGELF
TRBJ1-5 | TRBV2 | ASSELAVRQPQH
TRBJ2-7 | TRBV20-1 | SARDGQGAADEQY
TRBJ2-3 | TRBV28 | ASTTGLAASTDTQY
TRBJ2-3 | TRBV7-8 | ASSLRGASRTTDTQY
TRBJ2-7 | TRBV12-3/TRBV12-4 | ASSSGSKYEQY
TRBJ2-7 | TRBV5-4 | ASSLGRGRDEQY
TRBJ1-6 | TRBV5-1 | ASSFDSGAGNSPLH
TRBJ2-3 | TRBV5-5 | ASSLQAGGPQGTDTQY
TRBJ1-5 | TRBV6-5 | ASSYSGPDRGKPQH
TRBJ2-1 | TRBV20-1 | SAKLAGGRYNEQS
TRBJ2-5 | TRBV7-2 | ASSLGRALNQETQY
TRBJ1-2 | TRBV7-2 | ASSLDPSRDLHGYT
TRBJ1-1 | TRBV7-2 | ASSSSGQQTMGAF
TRBJ2-3 | TRBV12-3/TRBV12-4 | ASSGGGGADTQY
TRBJ2-3 | TRBV4-3 | ASSLGISADTQY
TRBJ2-5 | TRBV6-5 | ASSYSTGGGRQTQY
TRBJ1-2 | TRBV7-9 | AGSIQGRGYGYT
TRBJ1-2 | TRBV2 | ASSVGRTYGYT
TRBJ2-3 | TRBV30 | AWIPPSSRVRDTQY
TRBJ2-1 | TRBV6-6 | ASQLAGSNEQF
TRBJ2-2 | TRBV19 | ASSSTGTGGEGTGELF
TRBJ2-5 | TRBV28 | ASSLRVGTQY
TRBJ1-4 | TRBV20-1 | SARDLNRDNEKLF
TRBJ2-3 | TRBV5-1 | ASSPGVGASTDTQY
TRBJ1-1 | TRBV5-5 | ASRGQGLGTEAF
TRBJ1-5 | TRBV7-9 | ASSLAAGEGNQPQH
TRBJ2-7 | TRBV24-1 | ATSDRAATYNEQY
TRBJ2-4 | TRBV29-1 | SVEDRRARNIQY
TRBJ1-2 | TRBV7-8 | ASSTGGDYGYT
TRBJ2-7 | TRBV20-1 | SARVGRGSTYEQY
TRBJ1-4 | TRBV12-2 | ASRLGVGWPF
TRBJ2-5 | TRBV27 | ASSLYGQQETQY
TRBJ2-3 | TRBV7-9 | ASSFASGNTDTQY
TRBJ1-1 | TRBV6-5 | ASSYSSRGMNTEAF
TRBJ1-1 | TRBV29-1 | SVERTGHLNTEAF
TRBJ1-2 | TRBV4-1 | ASSQEGISRGYT
TRBJ1-5 | TRBV6-1 | ASSEGAYSNQPQH
TRBJ2-3 | TRBV20-1 | SARNELTQNTQY
TRBJ2-4 | TRBV11-3 | ASSLVSQGAKNIQY
TRBJ2-5 | TRBV11-2 | ASSLGTGPL
TRBJ2-1 | TRBV12-3/TRBV12-4 | ASSFRRLNNEQF
TRBJ2-7 | TRBV18 | ASSPRGQGNHEQY
TRBJ2-7 | TRBV27 | ASSFTTGGDEQY